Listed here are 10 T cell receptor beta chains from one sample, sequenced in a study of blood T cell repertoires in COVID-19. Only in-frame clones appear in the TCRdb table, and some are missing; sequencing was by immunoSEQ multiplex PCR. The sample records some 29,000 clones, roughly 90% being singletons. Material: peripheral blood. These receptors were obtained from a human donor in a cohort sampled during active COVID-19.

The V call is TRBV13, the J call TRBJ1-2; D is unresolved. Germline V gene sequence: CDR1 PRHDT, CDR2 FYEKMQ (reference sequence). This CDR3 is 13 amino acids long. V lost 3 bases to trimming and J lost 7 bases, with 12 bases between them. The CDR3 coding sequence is TGTGCCAGCAGCTTGGGCCTCTCGCTTGGCTACACCTTC. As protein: CASSLGLSLGYTF.

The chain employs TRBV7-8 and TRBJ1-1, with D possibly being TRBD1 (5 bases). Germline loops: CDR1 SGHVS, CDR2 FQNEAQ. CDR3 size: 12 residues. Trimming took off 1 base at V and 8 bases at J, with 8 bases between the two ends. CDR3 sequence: CASSLGRTEAFF. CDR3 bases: TGTGCCAGCAGCTTAGGTCGGACAGAAGCTTTCTTT.

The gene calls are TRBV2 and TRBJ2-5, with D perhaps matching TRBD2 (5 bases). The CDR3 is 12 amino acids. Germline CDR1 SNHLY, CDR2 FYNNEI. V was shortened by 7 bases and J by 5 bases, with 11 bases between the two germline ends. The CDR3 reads CASTSGGETQYF. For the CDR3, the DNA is TGTGCCAGCACCTCCGGCGGGGAGACCCAGTACTTC. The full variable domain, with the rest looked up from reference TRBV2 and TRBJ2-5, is EPEVTQTPSHQVTQMGQEVILRCVPISNHLYFYWYRQILGQKVEFLVSFYNNEISEKSEIFDDQFSVERPDGSNFTLKIRSTKLEDSAMYFCASTSGGETQYFGPGTRLLVL.

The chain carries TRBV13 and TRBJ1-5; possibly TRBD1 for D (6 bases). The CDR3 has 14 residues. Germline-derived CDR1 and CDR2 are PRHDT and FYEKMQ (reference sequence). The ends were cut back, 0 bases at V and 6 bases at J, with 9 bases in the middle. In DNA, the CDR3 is TGTGCCAGCAGCTTAGGGGGGGGGCTTCAGCCCCAGCATTTT. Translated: CASSLGGGLQPQHF.

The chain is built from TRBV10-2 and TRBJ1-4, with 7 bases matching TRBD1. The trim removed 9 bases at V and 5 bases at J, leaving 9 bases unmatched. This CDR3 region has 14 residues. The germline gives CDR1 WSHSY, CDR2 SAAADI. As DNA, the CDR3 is TGCGCCAGTTCTTCGGACAGGCGAAATGAAAAACTGTTTTTT. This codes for CASSSDRRNEKLFF.

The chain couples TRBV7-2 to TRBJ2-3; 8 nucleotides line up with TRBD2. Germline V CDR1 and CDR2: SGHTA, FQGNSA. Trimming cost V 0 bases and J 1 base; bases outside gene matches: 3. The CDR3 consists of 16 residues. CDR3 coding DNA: TGTGCCAGCAGCTTAGCGTTTAGCGGGGGCACAGATACGCAGTATTTT. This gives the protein CASSLAFSGGTDTQYF.

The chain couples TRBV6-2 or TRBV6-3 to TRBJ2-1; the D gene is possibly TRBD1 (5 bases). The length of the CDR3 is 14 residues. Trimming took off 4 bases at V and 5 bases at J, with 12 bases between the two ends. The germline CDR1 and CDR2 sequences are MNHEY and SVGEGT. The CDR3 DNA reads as TGTGCCAGCAGTTTTGGGGCCGCAAACAATGAGCAGTTCTTC. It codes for CASSFGAANNEQFF.

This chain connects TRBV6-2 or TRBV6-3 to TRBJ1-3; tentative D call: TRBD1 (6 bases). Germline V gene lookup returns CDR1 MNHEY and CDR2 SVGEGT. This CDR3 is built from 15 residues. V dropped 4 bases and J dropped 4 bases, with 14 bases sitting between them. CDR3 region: CASSSLRTAGNTIYF. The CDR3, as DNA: TGTGCCAGCAGTTCACTCCGGACAGCCGGAAACACCATATATTTT.

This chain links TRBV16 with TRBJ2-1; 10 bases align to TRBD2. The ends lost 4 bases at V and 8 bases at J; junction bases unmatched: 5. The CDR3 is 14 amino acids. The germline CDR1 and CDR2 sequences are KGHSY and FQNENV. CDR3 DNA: TGTGCCAGCAGCCCAGCGGGGGGGCGGGATGAGCAGTTCTTC. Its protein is CASSPAGGRDEQFF.

This CDR3 is CASSPTSQNTEAFF. The CDR3 nucleotides read TGTGCCAGCAGCCCAACCTCACAGAACACTGAAGCTTTCTTT. This chain connects TRBV9 to TRBJ1-1; D unclear. Germline CDR1 and CDR2: SGDLS and YYNGEE. V was shortened by 4 bases and J by 1 base, with 11 bases between the two germline ends. The CDR3 extends over 14 amino acids.